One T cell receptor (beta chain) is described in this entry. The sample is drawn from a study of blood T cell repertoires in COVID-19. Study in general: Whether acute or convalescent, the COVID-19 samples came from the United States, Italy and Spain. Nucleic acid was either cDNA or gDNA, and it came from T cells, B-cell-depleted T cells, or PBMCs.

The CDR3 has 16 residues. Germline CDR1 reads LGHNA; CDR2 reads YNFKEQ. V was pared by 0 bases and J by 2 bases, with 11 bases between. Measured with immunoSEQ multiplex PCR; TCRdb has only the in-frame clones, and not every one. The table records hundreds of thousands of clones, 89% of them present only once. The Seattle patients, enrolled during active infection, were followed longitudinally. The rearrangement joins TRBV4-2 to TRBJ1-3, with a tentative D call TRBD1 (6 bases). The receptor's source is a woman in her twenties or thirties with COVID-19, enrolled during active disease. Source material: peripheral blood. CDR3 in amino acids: CASSQEQGGTGNTIYF. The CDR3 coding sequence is TGTGCCAGCAGCCAAGAACAGGGAGGGACTGGAAACACCATATATTTT.